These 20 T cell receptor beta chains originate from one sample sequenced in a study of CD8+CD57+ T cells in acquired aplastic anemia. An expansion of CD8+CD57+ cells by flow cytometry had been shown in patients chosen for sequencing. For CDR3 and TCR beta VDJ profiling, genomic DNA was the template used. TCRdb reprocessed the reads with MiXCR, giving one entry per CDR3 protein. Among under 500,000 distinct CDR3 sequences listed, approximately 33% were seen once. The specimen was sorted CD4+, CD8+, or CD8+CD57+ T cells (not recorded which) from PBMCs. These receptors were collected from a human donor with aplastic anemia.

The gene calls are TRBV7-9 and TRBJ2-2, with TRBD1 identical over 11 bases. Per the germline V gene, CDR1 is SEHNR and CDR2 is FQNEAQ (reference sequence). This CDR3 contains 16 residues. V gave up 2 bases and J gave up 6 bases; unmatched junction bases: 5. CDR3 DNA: TGTGCCAGCAGCTTAAAAGGGACAGGGGGTTCCGGGGAGCTGTTTTTT. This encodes CASSLKGTGGSGELFF. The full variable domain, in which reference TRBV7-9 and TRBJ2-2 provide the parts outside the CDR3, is DTGVSQNPRHKITKRGQNVTFRCDPISEHNRLYWYRQTLGQGPEFLTYFQNEAQLEKSRLLSDRFSAERPKGSFSTLEIQRTEQGDSAMYLCASSLKGTGGSGELFFGEGSRLTVL.

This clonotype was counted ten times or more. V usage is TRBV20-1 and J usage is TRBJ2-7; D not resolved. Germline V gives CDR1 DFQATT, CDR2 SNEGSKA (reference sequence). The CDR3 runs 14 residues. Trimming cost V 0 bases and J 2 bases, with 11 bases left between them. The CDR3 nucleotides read TGCAGTGCTAGAGATCGGGTCTTACCCTACGAGCAGTACTTC. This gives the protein CSARDRVLPYEQYF.

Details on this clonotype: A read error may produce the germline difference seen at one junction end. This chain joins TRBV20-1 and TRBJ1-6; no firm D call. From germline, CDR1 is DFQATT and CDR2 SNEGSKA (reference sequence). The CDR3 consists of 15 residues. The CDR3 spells CSTRMSGSYNSPLHF. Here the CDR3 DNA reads TGCAGTACTAGAATGTCGGGCTCCTATAATTCACCCCTCCACTTT.

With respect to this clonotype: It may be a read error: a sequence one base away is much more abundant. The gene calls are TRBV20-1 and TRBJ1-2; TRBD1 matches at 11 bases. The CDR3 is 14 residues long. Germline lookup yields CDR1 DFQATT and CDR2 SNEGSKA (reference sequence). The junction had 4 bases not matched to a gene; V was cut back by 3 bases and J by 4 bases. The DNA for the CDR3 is TGCAGTGCTAGGGACAGGGGGCGAATCTATGGCTACACCTTC. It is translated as CSARDRGRIYGYTF.

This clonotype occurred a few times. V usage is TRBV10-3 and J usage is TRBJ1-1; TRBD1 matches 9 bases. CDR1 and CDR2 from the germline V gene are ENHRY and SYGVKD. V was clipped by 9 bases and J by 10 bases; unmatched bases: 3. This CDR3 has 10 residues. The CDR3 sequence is CAMGQGGAFF. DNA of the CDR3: TGTGCCATGGGACAGGGTGGAGCTTTCTTT.

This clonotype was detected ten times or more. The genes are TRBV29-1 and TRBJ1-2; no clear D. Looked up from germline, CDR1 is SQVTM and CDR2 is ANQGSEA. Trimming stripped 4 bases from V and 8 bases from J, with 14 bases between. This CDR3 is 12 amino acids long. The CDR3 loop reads CSVAPGFNGYTF. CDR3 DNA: TGCAGCGTTGCACCCGGGTTCAACGGCTACACCTTC.

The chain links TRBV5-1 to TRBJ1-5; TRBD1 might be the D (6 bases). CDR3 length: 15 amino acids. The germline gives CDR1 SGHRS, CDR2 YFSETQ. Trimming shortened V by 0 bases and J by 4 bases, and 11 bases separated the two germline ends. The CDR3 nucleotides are TGCGCCAGCAGCTTGGGGACAGAACTAAATCAGCCCCAGCATTTT. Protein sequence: CASSLGTELNQPQHF.

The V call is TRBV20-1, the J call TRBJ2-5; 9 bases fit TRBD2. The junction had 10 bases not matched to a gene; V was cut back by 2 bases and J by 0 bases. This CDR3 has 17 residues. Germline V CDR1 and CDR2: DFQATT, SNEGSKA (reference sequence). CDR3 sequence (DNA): TGCAGTGCTAGACGGCTAGCGGGGCACCCGTACCAAGAGACCCAGTACTTC. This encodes CSARRLAGHPYQETQYF.

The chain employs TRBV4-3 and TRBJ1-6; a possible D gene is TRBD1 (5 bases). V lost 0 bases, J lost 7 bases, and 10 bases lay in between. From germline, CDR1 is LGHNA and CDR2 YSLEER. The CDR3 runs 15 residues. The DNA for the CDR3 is TGCGCCAGCAGCCAAGATCCCCGGGGGAATTCACCCCTCCACTTT. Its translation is CASSQDPRGNSPLHF.

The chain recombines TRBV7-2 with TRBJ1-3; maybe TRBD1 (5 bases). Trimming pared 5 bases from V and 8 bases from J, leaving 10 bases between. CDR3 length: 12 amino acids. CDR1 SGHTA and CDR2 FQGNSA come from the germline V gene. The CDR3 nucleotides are TGTGCCAGCAGCGTCACAGGTGACACCATATATTTT. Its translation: CASSVTGDTIYF.

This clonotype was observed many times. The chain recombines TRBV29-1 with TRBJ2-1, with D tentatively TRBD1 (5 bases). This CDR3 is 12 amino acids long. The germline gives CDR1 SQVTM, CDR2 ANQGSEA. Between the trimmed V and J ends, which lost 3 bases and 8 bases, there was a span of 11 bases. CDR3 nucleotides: TGCAGCGTTGACTACAGGAATGATGAGCAGTTCTTC. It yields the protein CSVDYRNDEQFF.

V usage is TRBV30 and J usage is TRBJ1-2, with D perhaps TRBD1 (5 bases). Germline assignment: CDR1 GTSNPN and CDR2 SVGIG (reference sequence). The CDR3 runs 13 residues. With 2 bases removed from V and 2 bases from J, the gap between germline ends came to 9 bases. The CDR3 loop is CAWSRDENYGYTF. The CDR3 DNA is TGTGCCTGGAGTCGGGACGAGAACTATGGCTACACCTTC.

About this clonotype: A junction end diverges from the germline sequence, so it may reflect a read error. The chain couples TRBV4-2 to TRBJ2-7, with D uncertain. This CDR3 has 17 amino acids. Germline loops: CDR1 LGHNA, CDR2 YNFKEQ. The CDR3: CASSLLGSPAPLYERYF. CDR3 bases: TGTGCCAGCAGCCTGTTGGGCAGCCCAGCTCCTCTCTACGAGCGGTACTTC.

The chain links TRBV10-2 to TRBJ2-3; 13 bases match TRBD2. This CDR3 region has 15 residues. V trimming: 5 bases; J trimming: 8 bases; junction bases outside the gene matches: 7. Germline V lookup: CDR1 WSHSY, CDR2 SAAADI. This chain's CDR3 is CASSPTSGGPVTQYF. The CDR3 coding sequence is TGCGCCAGCAGTCCGACTAGCGGGGGGCCGGTTACGCAGTATTTT.

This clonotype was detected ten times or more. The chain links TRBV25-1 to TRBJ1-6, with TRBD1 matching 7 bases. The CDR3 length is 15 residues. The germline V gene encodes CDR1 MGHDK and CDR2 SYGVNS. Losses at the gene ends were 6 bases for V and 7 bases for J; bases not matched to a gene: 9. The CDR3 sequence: CASSDTGTVNSPLHF. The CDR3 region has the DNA TGTGCCAGCAGCGATACCGGGACAGTAAATTCACCCCTCCACTTT.

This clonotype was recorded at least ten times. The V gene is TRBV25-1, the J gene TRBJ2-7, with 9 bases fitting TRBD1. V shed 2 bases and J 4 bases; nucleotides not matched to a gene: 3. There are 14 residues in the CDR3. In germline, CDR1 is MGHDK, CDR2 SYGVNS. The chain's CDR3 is CASSERTGVYEQYF. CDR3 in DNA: TGTGCCAGCAGTGAACGGACAGGGGTGTACGAGCAGTACTTC.

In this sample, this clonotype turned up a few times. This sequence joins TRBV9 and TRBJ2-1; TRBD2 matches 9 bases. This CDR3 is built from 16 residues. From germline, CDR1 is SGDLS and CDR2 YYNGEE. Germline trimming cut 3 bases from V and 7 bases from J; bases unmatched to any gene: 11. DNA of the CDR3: TGTGCCAGCAGCGAAGTAGCGGGGGCCCCCGTTAATGAGCAGTTCTTC. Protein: CASSEVAGAPVNEQFF.

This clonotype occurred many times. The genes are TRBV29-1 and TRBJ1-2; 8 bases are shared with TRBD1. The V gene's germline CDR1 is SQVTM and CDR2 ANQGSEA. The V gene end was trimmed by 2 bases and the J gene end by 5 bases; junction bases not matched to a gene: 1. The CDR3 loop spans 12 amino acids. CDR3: CSVEWTGYGYTF. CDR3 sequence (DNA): TGCAGCGTTGAATGGACAGGGTATGGCTACACCTTC.

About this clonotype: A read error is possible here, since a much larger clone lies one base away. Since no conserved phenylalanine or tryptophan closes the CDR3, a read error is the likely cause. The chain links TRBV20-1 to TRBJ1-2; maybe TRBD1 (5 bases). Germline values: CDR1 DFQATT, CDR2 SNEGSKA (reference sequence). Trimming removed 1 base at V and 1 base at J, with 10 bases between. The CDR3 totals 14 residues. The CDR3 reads CSARGGKLNYGYTS. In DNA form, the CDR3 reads TGCAGTGCTAGAGGGGGGAAGCTTAACTATGGCTACACCTCC.

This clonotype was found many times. CDR3 sequence reads: CAISGRLAGIPDTQYF. The DNA of the CDR3 is TGTGCCATCAGTGGGCGTCTAGCGGGGATCCCAGATACGCAGTATTTT. The chain employs TRBV10-3 and TRBJ2-3, with 9 nucleotides matching TRBD2. V dropped 4 bases and J dropped 4; count of bases not matched to a gene: 9. The CDR3 spans 16 residues. CDR1 ENHRY and CDR2 SYGVKD come from the germline V gene.